This T cell receptor (beta chain) appears in the sequencing data of a study of chemoradiotherapy in HPV16-positive cancers. The overall study: A couple of HPV16-positive patients' cells yielded candidate HPV-specific clones and common motifs. Study-wide results and caveats: Non-HPV-specific T cells did not expand in tumors during treatment, whereas candidate HPV-specific clones and E7-related motifs did. For HPV16-positive patients, expanding HPV-responsive T cells associated with longer recurrence-free survival.

The germline CDR1 and CDR2 sequences are SGHTA and FQGNSA. The CDR3 spans 14 residues. V lost 2 bases to trimming and J lost 7 bases, with 9 bases between them. Repeated repertoire sampling spanned the course of chemoradiotherapy. The protocol was immunoSEQ multiplex PCR, while the TCRdb copy is restricted to in-frame clones and leaves out a portion. The table includes approximately 52,000 clones, roughly 90% detected once. About this clone: Its matching antigen is unknown.

The origin of this receptor is a human donor with HPV-associated anogenital cancer. The sequencing used blood, collected from a patient who underwent chemoradiotherapy. V gene TRBV7-2 combines with J gene TRBJ1-6; a weak D match, TRBD1 (6 bases). DNA for the CDR3: TGTGCCAGCAGCTTATGGGACACAAATTCACCCCTCCACTTT. Protein sequence: CASSLWDTNSPLHF.